Listed here are 29 T cell receptor beta chains from one sample, sequenced in a study of patients and donors after allogeneic stem cell transplantation (dated by TCRdb to the early 2020s). Library method: RT-PCR. Sequencer: NextSeq 550. TCRdb reprocessing: public reads trimmed at Q25 with fastp, clones called with MiXCR, in-frame beta chains kept. Each entry merges the rows of one CDR3 protein and shows their most common DNA and genes. The sample data list about 230,000 distinct CDR3 sequences, and approximately 14% of these were observed just once. 9.5% to 13% of the sample is taken by the ten largest. Sequences were obtained from blood, either unsorted or a sorted T cell fraction (not recorded which). The receptors stem from a human donor who was either an allogeneic HSCT recipient or a stem cell or donor lymphocyte infusion donor (not recorded which). It is not recorded whose cells these are; they may come from a transplant donor.

The table lists this clonotype with many counts. In nucleotides, the CDR3 is TGCAGCGTTAGGACTAGCGGGGGAACCTACGAGCAGTACTTC. Residues: CSVRTSGGTYEQYF. The J gene is TRBJ2-7, the V gene TRBV29-1; 13 nucleotides line up with TRBD2. Germline V lookup: CDR1 SQVTM, CDR2 ANQGSEA. The CDR3 is made up of 14 amino acids. J was trimmed by 2 bases and V by 5 bases; bases with no gene match: 3.

This clonotype was counted between two and nine times. The gene calls are TRBV9 and TRBJ2-3, with D perhaps TRBD1 or TRBD2 (5 bases each). The CDR3 has 14 residues. Germline-derived CDR1 and CDR2 are SGDLS and YYNGEE. V was trimmed by 7 bases and J by 1 base, leaving 13 bases between them. CDR3 protein: CASCRGPRTDTQYF. In DNA, the CDR3 is TGTGCCAGCTGTCGGGGCCCTCGCACAGATACGCAGTATTTT.

The chain links TRBV6-2 or TRBV6-3 to TRBJ2-4, with D unresolved. With 7 bases removed from V and 1 base from J, the gap between germline ends came to 11 bases. Looked up from germline, CDR1 is MNHEY and CDR2 is SVGEGT. The CDR3 sequence is 14 residues long. DNA of the CDR3: TGTGCCAGCACCCCAGTGGGGGCCAAAAACATTCAGTACTTC. Protein product: CASTPVGAKNIQYF.

This chain connects TRBV2 to TRBJ1-5; perhaps TRBD1 as D (5 bases). Per germline, CDR1 SNHLY and CDR2 FYNNEI. CDR3 length: 14 residues. The V end lost 8 bases, the J end lost 6 bases, and 17 bases lay between the germline ends. CDR3 bases: TGTGCCAGCGGCCGGGGGAGGGAAGGTCAGCCCCAGCATTTT. Residues: CASGRGREGQPQHF.

This clonotype was seen a handful of times. The rearrangement links TRBV6-1 to TRBJ1-1; D may be TRBD1 (5 bases). CDR1 and CDR2 (germline): MNHNS, SASEGT. The V and J ends lost 0 bases and 1 base respectively, with 6 bases between them. The CDR3 is 14 amino acids. CDR3 DNA sequence: TGTGCCAGCAGTGAAGCGGGGGAGAACACTGAAGCTTTCTTT. Amino acid sequence: CASSEAGENTEAFF.

This clonotype was picked up many times. Compared with germline, one end of the junction differs, possibly owing to a read error. This sequence joins TRBV10-3 and TRBJ1-2; no reliable D call. The CDR3 sequence is 12 residues long. Germline CDR1 ENHRY, CDR2 SYGVKD. CDR3 bases: TGTGCCATCAGTGAGTCTAACAATGGCTACACCTTC. Translation gives CAISESNNGYTF.

This clonotype occurred many times. A junction end diverges from the germline sequence, so it may reflect a read error. The chain couples TRBV5-1 to TRBJ1-2; tentative D call: TRBD1 (5 bases). Germline V gives CDR1 SGHRS, CDR2 YFSETQ. This CDR3 is built from 15 residues. CDR3 coding DNA: TGTGCCAGCAGCTTGGCGGGGGTGGCCAACTATGGCTACACCTTC. It codes for CASSLAGVANYGYTF. Using reference TRBV5-1 and TRBJ1-2 for the parts outside the CDR3, the full variable domain is KAGVTQTPRYLIKTRGQQVTLSCSPISGHRSVSWYQQTPGQGLQFLFEYFSETQRNKGNFPGRFSGRQFSNSRSEMNVSTLELGDSALYLCASSLAGVANYGYTFGSGTRLTVV.

Many counts were recorded for this clonotype. The V gene is TRBV9, the J gene TRBJ2-7; 12 bases agree with TRBD1. The J segment lost 5 bases and the V segment lost 3 bases, leaving 6 bases of the junction unmatched. CDR1 is SGDLS and CDR2 is YYNGEE in the germline V gene. The CDR3 totals 15 residues. CDR3 in DNA: TGTGCCAGCAGCGCCGGGACAGGGGGCATCCACGAGCAGTACTTC. Amino acid sequence: CASSAGTGGIHEQYF. The entire variable domain, with the rest obtained from reference TRBV9 and TRBJ2-7, is as follows: DSGVTQTPKHLITATGQRVTLRCSPRSGDLSVYWYQQSLDQGLQFLIQYYNGEERAKGNILERFSAQQFPDLHSELNLSSLELGDSALYFCASSAGTGGIHEQYFGPGTRLTVT.

This clonotype was seen a few times. The chain links TRBV10-3 to TRBJ2-1, with 9 bases fitting TRBD2. The CDR3 runs 16 residues. Germline V gives CDR1 ENHRY, CDR2 SYGVKD. J lost 2 bases, V lost 4 bases, and 6 bases had no gene match. DNA for the CDR3: TGTGCCATCAGTGGGGGTAGCGGGGGCCCCTACAATGAGCAGTTCTTC. Translating it yields CAISGGSGGPYNEQFF.

The chain links TRBV4-1 to TRBJ2-5, with TRBD1 identical over 7 bases. Trimming cost V 3 bases and J 4 bases; bases outside gene matches: 11. CDR1 is MGHRA, CDR2 YSYEKL, per germline. The CDR3 length is 16 residues. In nucleotides, the CDR3 is TGCGCCAGCAGCCACCAGGGGGTTAGCATCAGAGAGACCCAGTACTTC. It specifies CASSHQGVSIRETQYF.

The chain is built from TRBV3-1 and TRBJ2-1; 12 bases are a match to TRBD2. Germline CDR1 LGHDT, CDR2 YNNKEL (reference sequence). V lost 2 bases and J lost 7; bases outside the gene matches: 3. The CDR3 sequence is 15 residues long. CDR3 coding DNA: TGTGCCAGCAGCCAATTTACTAGCGGGAGGAATGAGCAGTTCTTC. Protein product: CASSQFTSGRNEQFF.

The V gene is TRBV10-3, the J gene TRBJ1-2; no definite D call. Germline V gives CDR1 ENHRY, CDR2 SYGVKD. This CDR3 is built from 13 residues. V lost 3 bases and J lost 8, with 13 bases in between. CDR3 sequence: CAISEGMGGGYTF. In DNA, the CDR3 is TGTGCCATCAGTGAAGGGATGGGTGGGGGCTACACCTTC.

This clonotype was detected a few times. The chain links TRBV7-9 to TRBJ2-5; no firm D call. V was trimmed by 5 bases and J by 5 bases, leaving 9 bases between them. Germline V lookup: CDR1 SEHNR, CDR2 FQNEAQ (reference sequence). This CDR3 is built from 12 residues. The CDR3 nucleotides are TGTGCCAGCAGCCAATCCACCGAGACCCAGTACTTC. The encoded protein is CASSQSTETQYF. The complete variable domain, with remaining parts taken from reference TRBV7-9 and TRBJ2-5, reads DTGVSQNPRHKITKRGQNVTFRCDPISEHNRLYWYRQTLGQGPEFLTYFQNEAQLEKSRLLSDRFSAERPKGSFSTLEIQRTEQGDSAMYLCASSQSTETQYFGPGTRLLVL.

This clonotype has a count of ten or more. V and J are TRBV5-1 and TRBJ2-7; D might be TRBD2 (5 bases). The V and J ends lost 0 bases and 12 bases respectively, with 16 bases between them. CDR1 SGHRS and CDR2 YFSETQ come from the germline V gene. CDR3 size: 13 residues. The CDR3: CASSLDWTQEGYF. The CDR3 DNA reads TGCGCCAGCAGCTTGGATTGGACGCAAGAGGGGTACTTC.

The genes are TRBV30 and TRBJ2-7, with D perhaps matching TRBD1 or TRBD2 (5 bases each). The CDR3 contains 13 residues. Germline CDR1 and CDR2: GTSNPN and SVGIG (reference sequence). V was pared by 0 bases and J by 6 bases, with 12 bases between. The CDR3 DNA follows: TGTGCCTGGAGTGTACGGGGACCCGGCGAGCAGTACTTC. This codes for CAWSVRGPGEQYF.

This clonotype was detected only a few times. The chain links TRBV2 to TRBJ2-5, with 10 bases aligning to TRBD1. Germline CDR1 SNHLY, CDR2 FYNNEI. Trimming at V came to 7 bases and at J to 0 bases, leaving 5 bases not matched to a gene. The CDR3 has 15 residues. CDR3 amino acids: CASKVDRGNQETQYF. DNA of the CDR3: TGTGCCAGCAAGGTGGACAGGGGGAACCAAGAGACCCAGTACTTC. The complete variable domain, with remaining parts taken from reference TRBV2 and TRBJ2-5, reads EPEVTQTPSHQVTQMGQEVILRCVPISNHLYFYWYRQILGQKVEFLVSFYNNEISEKSEIFDDQFSVERPDGSNFTLKIRSTKLEDSAMYFCASKVDRGNQETQYFGPGTRLLVL.

This clonotype has only a few counts. V is TRBV11-2 and J is TRBJ2-7; TRBD2 is a possible D gene (5 bases). This CDR3 comprises 14 residues. The germline V gene encodes CDR1 SGHAT and CDR2 FQNNGV. V was cut by 6 bases and J by 1 base, with 13 bases left in between. CDR3 in amino acids: CASSPSRASYEQYF. Written as DNA, the CDR3 is TGTGCCAGCAGTCCCTCGCGGGCGTCCTACGAGCAGTACTTC.

This clonotype was picked up a small number of times. The chain is built from TRBV6-5 and TRBJ1-2; no firm D call. CDR3 length: 12 amino acids. Germline V lookup: CDR1 MNHEY, CDR2 SVGAGI. Trimming removed 8 bases from V and 5 bases from J, with 12 bases in between. The CDR3 region has the DNA TGTGCCAGCCGTGGGGAGCGATATGGCTACACCTTC. This translates into CASRGERYGYTF.

The chain employs TRBV20-1 and TRBJ1-2, with D perhaps TRBD1 (5 bases). The V gene's germline CDR1 is DFQATT and CDR2 SNEGSKA (reference sequence). Trimming removed 3 bases at V and 4 bases at J, with 21 bases between. The CDR3 sequence is 16 residues long. DNA of the CDR3: TGCAGTGCTAGGGGGGGTCCCTTTGCGCGATTCTATGGCTACACCTTC. Its translation is CSARGGPFARFYGYTF.

This clonotype was observed a few times. The chain combines TRBV6-4 with TRBJ2-1; a possible D gene is TRBD2 (5 bases). In germline, CDR1 is MRHNA, CDR2 SNTAGT. The CDR3 is made up of 14 amino acids. The V gene lost 7 bases and the J gene lost 5 bases, with 15 bases spanning the gap. The CDR3 spells CASKLGSTDNEQFF. In DNA, the CDR3 is TGTGCCAGCAAGCTAGGGAGTACGGACAATGAGCAGTTCTTC.

This clonotype was detected ten times or more. The chain is built from TRBV30 and TRBJ2-7; D is possibly TRBD1 or TRBD2 (5 bases each). Per germline, CDR1 GTSNPN and CDR2 SVGIG (reference sequence). Trimming stripped 2 bases from V and 9 bases from J, with 17 bases between. This CDR3 spans 13 amino acids. CDR3 residues: CAWSSKLTGRQYF. The CDR3 DNA reads TGTGCCTGGAGTAGCAAACTGACGGGGCGGCAGTACTTC.

This clonotype showed up many times. The rearrangement links TRBV4-3 to TRBJ2-2; perhaps TRBD2 as D (5 bases). Germline CDR1 reads LGHNA; CDR2 reads YSLEER. The CDR3 extends over 16 amino acids. The V and J ends lost 0 bases and 0 bases respectively, with 8 bases between them. The CDR3 bases are TGCGCCAGCAGCCAAGATTGGGGAGCGAACACCGGGGAGCTGTTTTTT. It codes for CASSQDWGANTGELFF.

There are many counts of this clonotype. The chain couples TRBV12-3 or TRBV12-4 to TRBJ2-1; 9 bases match TRBD2. Trimming removed 1 base from V and 8 bases from J; junction bases left unmatched: 15. CDR3 length: 18 amino acids. Here the CDR3 DNA reads TGTGCCAGCAGTTTAGGTAGCGGGGGCGGAGGGGCGAGGGATGAGCAGTTCTTC. Its translation is CASSLGSGGGGARDEQFF.

About this clonotype itself: Compared with germline, one end of the junction differs, possibly owing to a read error. CDR3 in amino acids: CASTLAGNQETQYF. CDR3 bases: TGTGCCAGCACCTTAGCGGGGAACCAAGAGACCCAGTACTTC. This chain connects TRBV7-9 to TRBJ2-5, with 8 bases aligning to TRBD2. CDR1 and CDR2 (germline): SEHNR, FQNEAQ (reference sequence). CDR3 size: 14 residues.

The V call is TRBV4-1, the J call TRBJ1-2; no clear D. Looked up from germline, CDR1 is MGHRA and CDR2 is YSYEKL. Trimming cost V 0 bases and J 10 bases, with 15 bases left between them. The CDR3 length is 14 residues. The CDR3: CASSQDERLGVYTF. The DNA of the CDR3 is TGCGCCAGCAGCCAAGACGAGAGGCTAGGCGTCTACACCTTC.

This clonotype was seen a few times. The chain recombines TRBV19 with TRBJ2-3; 9 bases agree with TRBD2. The CDR3 totals 15 residues. From germline, CDR1 is LNHDA and CDR2 SQIVND (reference sequence). The J segment lost 2 bases and the V segment lost 5 bases, leaving 5 bases of the junction unmatched. CDR3 region: CASSGTSGYTDTQYF. In DNA, the CDR3 is TGTGCCAGTAGTGGTACTAGCGGGTACACAGATACGCAGTATTTT.

The CDR3 region has the DNA TGTGCCAGCAGCTTGTCAGGGATTCGGAATTCACCCCTCCACTTT. It specifies CASSLSGIRNSPLHF. The V gene is TRBV5-8, the J gene TRBJ1-6, with D perhaps matching TRBD1 (5 bases). Germline-derived CDR1 and CDR2 are SGHTS and YDEGEE. This CDR3 spans 15 amino acids. V gave up 1 base and J gave up 7 bases, with 12 bases separating them.

The V call is TRBV5-4, the J call TRBJ1-4; D gene unclear. Germline lookup yields CDR1 SGHNT and CDR2 YYREEE (reference sequence). This CDR3 contains 13 residues. Trimming removed 1 base at V and 8 bases at J, with 9 bases between. Written as DNA, the CDR3 is TGTGCCAGCAGCTTGTTCCCGGGGGAAAAACTGTTTTTT. This codes for CASSLFPGEKLFF. Drawing the rest from reference TRBV5-4 and TRBJ1-4, the complete variable domain is ETGVTQSPTHLIKTRGQQVTLRCSSQSGHNTVSWYQQALGQGPQFIFQYYREEENGRGNFPPRFSGLQFPNYSSELNVNALELDDSALYLCASSLFPGEKLFFGSGTQLSVL.

This clonotype was observed at least ten times. The chain carries TRBV5-1 and TRBJ1-5; D call uncertain. Trimming removed 4 bases from V and 0 bases from J, with 11 bases in between. The germline gives CDR1 SGHRS, CDR2 YFSETQ. This CDR3 has 15 amino acids. CDR3 region: CASSPTGVSNQPQHF. The CDR3, as DNA: TGCGCCAGCAGCCCCACGGGAGTTAGCAATCAGCCCCAGCATTTT.